This T cell receptor (beta chain) is drawn from a study of beta chain features in type 1 diabetes. About the research overall: All samples combined gave around 98,000,000 sorted cells for examination.

Findings of the study overall: Across all four CD4+ subsets, people with type 1 diabetes showed modestly shorter TCRB CDR3s.

The CDR3 has 12 residues. Germline V CDR1 and CDR2: SNHLY, FYNNEI. Trimming shortened V by 11 bases and J by 3 bases, and 13 bases separated the two germline ends. cDNA synthesis used the whole RNA isolate, giving expressed TCRB sequences. Naive, central memory and regulatory T cell samples produced a mean of about 3.5 million reads. The protocol was immunoSEQ multiplex PCR, while the TCRdb copy is restricted to in-frame clones and leaves out a portion. The sample lists 100,000 to 150,000 clones; 17% were seen once. A note on this clone: Its antigen is unknown. It may be a read error: a sequence one base away is much more abundant. The sample carries other DNA sequences with the same CDR3.

Sorting based on CD45RO/CCR7/CD25/CD127/CD95/CD27 separated CD4+ naive, central memory, regulatory and stem cell-like memory cells. This TCR was sampled from a man aged 18 to 35 with type 1 diabetes. The chain combines TRBV2 with TRBJ2-5, with a weak D call TRBD2 (5 bases). Sequenced: central memory CD4+ T cells from blood. The CDR3 sequence: CAVRAGKETQYF. CDR3 DNA sequence: TGTGCCGTTCGGGCGGGTAAAGAGACCCAGTACTTC.